Below, 15 T cell receptor beta chains from the same sample are listed, as sequenced in a study of blood T cell repertoires in COVID-19. The method was immunoSEQ multiplex PCR; TCRdb's version includes in-frame clones alone and lacks a portion of them. Of hundreds of thousands of clones listed, around 80% are singletons. Sequenced: peripheral blood. Receptors originate from a woman aged 40 to 50 with active or convalescent COVID-19.

This clone appeared a few times. This rearrangement joins TRBV3-1 (or the pseudogene TRBV3-2) to TRBJ1-2; 7 bases match TRBD1. This CDR3 has 14 residues. Germline CDR1 reads LGHDT; CDR2 reads YNNKEL (reference sequence). V was clipped by 4 bases and J by 3 bases; unmatched bases: 5. The CDR3 nucleotides read TGTGCCAGCAGCCGCCTAACAGGGGACTATGGCTACACCTTC. This encodes CASSRLTGDYGYTF.

The genes are TRBV29-1 and TRBJ2-4; possible D gene TRBD1, 7 bases. Trimming cost V 4 bases and J 7 bases, with 11 bases left between them. CDR3 length: 12 amino acids. Germline V CDR1 and CDR2: SQVTM, ANQGSEA. CDR3 residues: CSVGTGGNIQYF. The CDR3, as DNA: TGCAGCGTTGGGACAGGAGGGAACATTCAGTACTTC.

The chain joins TRBV5-1 to TRBJ2-3, with 7 bases that match TRBD2. Germline loops: CDR1 SGHRS, CDR2 YFSETQ. The CDR3 length is 14 residues. V dropped 5 bases and J dropped 0; count of bases not matched to a gene: 3. CDR3 coding DNA: TGCGCCAGCAGTCGCGGGGGTAGCACAGATACGCAGTATTTT. Translation gives CASSRGGSTDTQYF.

J is TRBJ1-5 and V is TRBV18; 7 nucleotides agree with TRBD1. The V and J ends lost 3 bases and 7 bases, in that order; junction bases with no gene match: 6. The CDR3 consists of 14 residues. The germline gives CDR1 KGHSH, CDR2 LQKENI. CDR3 DNA: TGTGCCAGCTCACCGACAGGGACGGACCAGCCCCAGCATTTT. It specifies CASSPTGTDQPQHF.

CDR3: CASSLGRVDGYTF. The CDR3 DNA follows: TGTGCCAGCAGCTTAGGCAGGGTGGATGGCTACACCTTC. The rearrangement uses TRBV5-6 and TRBJ1-2, with a weak D call TRBD1 (5 bases). V lost 2 bases and J lost 6, with 11 bases in between. Per germline, CDR1 SGHDT and CDR2 YYEEEE. The CDR3 consists of 13 residues.

The rearrangement uses TRBV9 and TRBJ2-3, with 12 bases aligning to TRBD2. Unmatched junction bases numbered 9, after V lost 4 bases and J lost 6 bases. The CDR3 runs to 16 residues. Germline V CDR1 and CDR2: SGDLS, YYNGEE. The CDR3 here is CASSPPASGGVDTQYF. The CDR3 DNA reads TGTGCCAGCAGCCCCCCGGCTAGCGGGGGGGTGGATACGCAGTATTTT.

The chain has TRBV15 and TRBJ2-5; D uncertain. The germline gives CDR1 LNHNV, CDR2 YYDKDF (reference sequence). The CDR3 extends over 15 amino acids. V was cut by 8 bases and J by 2 bases, with 18 bases left in between. CDR3 bases: TGTGCCACCGCGAGGAACTCCGATAAACAAGAGACCCAGTACTTC. Protein: CATARNSDKQETQYF.

The rearrangement links TRBV2 to TRBJ1-4, with 7 positions matching TRBD1. This CDR3 has 15 amino acids. V shed 6 bases and J 0 bases; nucleotides not matched to a gene: 4. The V gene's germline CDR1 is SNHLY and CDR2 FYNNEI. CDR3: CASRRDSSTNEKLFF. The DNA of the CDR3 is TGTGCCAGCAGGAGGGACAGCTCAACTAATGAAAAACTGTTTTTT.

The V call is TRBV7-3, the J call TRBJ2-2, with 7 bases lining up with TRBD1. The length of the CDR3 is 15 residues. Unmatched junction bases numbered 6, after V lost 3 bases and J lost 5 bases. Germline lookup yields CDR1 SGHTA and CDR2 FQGTGA. The CDR3, as DNA: TGTGCCAGCAGCTTTACAGGGGCGCGGACCGGGGAGCTGTTTTTT. Translating it yields CASSFTGARTGELFF.

This clone appeared a single time. The V and J genes are TRBV27 and TRBJ2-3; D may be TRBD2 (5 bases). Germline V CDR1 and CDR2: MNHEY, SMNVEV (reference sequence). Between the trimmed V and J ends, which lost 5 bases and 6 bases, there was a span of 9 bases. The CDR3 sequence is 12 residues long. The CDR3: CASSRGLDTQYF. The CDR3 DNA reads TGTGCCAGCAGTCGCGGGTTGGATACGCAGTATTTT.

The chain has TRBV14 and TRBJ2-5; D remains ambiguous. Deletions cut 5 bases from V and 2 bases from J, with 3 bases between. The CDR3 spans 11 residues. Germline assignment: CDR1 SGHDN and CDR2 FVKESK. In nucleotides, the CDR3 is TGTGCCAGCAGCTCGCAAGAGACCCAGTACTTC. Translation: CASSSQETQYF. The complete variable domain, with remaining parts taken from reference TRBV14 and TRBJ2-5, reads EAGVTQFPSHSVIEKGQTVTLRCDPISGHDNLYWYRRVMGKEIKFLLHFVKESKQDESGMPNNRFLAERTGGTYSTLKVQPAELEDSGVYFCASSSQETQYFGPGTRLLVL.

The CDR3 region has the DNA TGTGCCAGTAGCCTAGGGGCCGCAGAGAACACCATATATTTT. Translated: CASSLGAAENTIYF. This sequence joins TRBV19 and TRBJ1-3, with a tentative D call TRBD1 (5 bases). The CDR3 spans 14 residues. Germline V gives CDR1 LNHDA, CDR2 SQIVND (reference sequence). V was pared by 6 bases and J by 7 bases, with 16 bases between.

The chain couples TRBV6-1 to TRBJ2-3, with D possibly TRBD1 on 5 matching bases. The V end lost 2 bases, the J end lost 3 bases, and 21 bases lay between the germline ends. CDR3 size: 18 residues. The germline V gene has CDR1 MNHNS and CDR2 SASEGT. CDR3 nucleotide sequence: TGTGCCAGCAGTGAAAAAGTAGGGGAATTTTGGATTACAGATACGCAGTATTTT. Translating gives CASSEKVGEFWITDTQYF.

The J gene is TRBJ1-4, the V gene TRBV19; 7 bases agree with TRBD1. The CDR3 is 15 residues long. Germline assignment: CDR1 LNHDA and CDR2 SQIVND (reference sequence). J was trimmed by 4 bases and V by 5 bases; bases with no gene match: 7. As DNA, the CDR3 is TGTGCCAGTAGTGATGACAGGGAAATTAATGAAAAACTGTTTTTT. This sequence encodes CASSDDREINEKLFF.

V gene TRBV6-6 combines with J gene TRBJ1-2, with a possible D match to TRBD1 (6 bases). Per the germline V gene, CDR1 is MNHNY and CDR2 is SVGAGI (reference sequence). Trimming cost V 5 bases and J 8 bases, with 15 bases left between them. CDR3 length: 13 amino acids. CDR3 coding DNA: TGTGCCAGCAGTACCGGGACACCCGCAGGCTACACCTTC. Translating it yields CASSTGTPAGYTF.